The next 18 T cell receptor beta chains were all read from a single sample in a study of shared clonotypes between healthy human individuals. Only in-frame clones appear in the TCRdb table, and some are missing; sequencing was by immunoSEQ multiplex PCR. The sample lists roughly 570,000 clones; about 98% were seen once. Cells designated naive CD8 were CD45RO-negative and were positively selected for CCR7, with terminally differentiated effector memory CD45RA+ cells excluded. Sequencing was performed on naive CD8+ T cells sorted from blood. The receptors here all came from a man younger than 40 in good health.

V gene TRBV29-1 combines with J gene TRBJ2-1, with D possibly TRBD1 on 5 matching bases. V was pared by 5 bases and J by 6 bases, with 11 bases between. The length of the CDR3 is 12 residues. The germline gives CDR1 SQVTM, CDR2 ANQGSEA. In DNA, the CDR3 is TGCAGCGTTTTCGACAGACTCAATGAGCAGTTCTTC. Translated, it gives CSVFDRLNEQFF.

This rearrangement joins TRBV5-6 to TRBJ2-5, with 11 positions matching TRBD2. Germline values: CDR1 SGHDT, CDR2 YYEEEE. The CDR3 runs 18 residues. Unmatched junction bases numbered 13, after V lost 4 bases and J lost 2 bases. The CDR3 spells CASSPPIVLAGEQETQYF. DNA of the CDR3: TGTGCCAGCAGCCCCCCTATAGTACTAGCGGGAGAACAAGAGACCCAGTACTTC.

This sequence joins TRBV5-5 and TRBJ2-3; no clear D. V shed 0 bases and J shed 7 bases, with 15 bases lying between them. This CDR3 is built from 15 residues. Germline V gene lookup returns CDR1 SGHKS and CDR2 YYEKEE (reference sequence). Here the CDR3 reads CASSLVSPNGNTQYF. CDR3 DNA sequence: TGTGCCAGCAGCTTGGTCAGCCCCAATGGGAATACGCAGTATTTT.

The chain employs TRBV27 and TRBJ2-2, with 7 bases that match TRBD1. The CDR3 contains 16 residues. Per the germline V gene, CDR1 is MNHEY and CDR2 is SMNVEV (reference sequence). Trimming took 5 bases from V and 2 from J; bases not matched to a gene: 8. For the CDR3, the DNA is TGTGCCAGCAGTCCTAGACAGGGAAGCAACACCGGGGAGCTGTTTTTT. It yields the protein CASSPRQGSNTGELFF.

The chain combines TRBV5-5 with TRBJ2-7, with no clear D. The CDR3 has 14 residues. Germline V gene lookup returns CDR1 SGHKS and CDR2 YYEKEE (reference sequence). The V end lost 3 bases, the J end lost 2 bases, and 12 bases lay between the germline ends. DNA of the CDR3: TGTGCCAGCAGCTACGACGGCGGTCCCTACGAGCAGTACTTC. Translating gives CASSYDGGPYEQYF.

This CDR3 reads CASRKRPLDEQYF. For the CDR3, the DNA is TGTGCCAGCAGAAAGAGGCCCCTCGACGAGCAGTACTTC. The chain is built from TRBV28 and TRBJ2-7, with D uncertain. V lost 6 bases and J lost 5, with 14 bases in between. Germline-derived CDR1 and CDR2 are MDHEN and SYDVKM. The CDR3 is 13 amino acids.

The table lists this clone with a count of one. The genes are TRBV4-1 and TRBJ2-7; 9 bases line up with TRBD2. CDR1 is MGHRA and CDR2 is YSYEKL in the germline V gene. V was clipped by 2 bases and J by 4 bases; unmatched bases: 6. This CDR3 spans 15 amino acids. CDR3 nucleotide sequence: TGCGCCAGCAGCCAATCTCCTAGCGGGGAATACGAGCAGTACTTC. It translates to CASSQSPSGEYEQYF.

With respect to this clone: Sequence at one end of the junction differs from germline and may be a read error. The chain has TRBV7-7 and TRBJ2-7; D may match TRBD1 or TRBD2 (5 bases each). Germline V gene sequence: CDR1 SSHAT, CDR2 FNYEAQ (reference sequence). The CDR3 runs 15 residues. The CDR3, as DNA: TGTGCTAGCAGCGTTGGGCACGGGGCAGGCTACGAGCAGTACTTC. As protein: CASSVGHGAGYEQYF.

This clone came up once. The chain has TRBV9 and TRBJ2-3, with 8 bases identical to TRBD2. CDR1 and CDR2 from the germline V gene are SGDLS and YYNGEE. CDR3 length: 15 residues. Losses at the gene ends were 3 bases for V and 3 bases for J; bases not matched to a gene: 6. CDR3 nucleotides: TGTGCCAGCAGCGCGGGACTAGAAAGAACAGATACGCAGTATTTT. It encodes CASSAGLERTDTQYF.

This chain links TRBV19 with TRBJ1-5, with TRBD1 as a possible D gene (6 bases). The CDR3 has 14 residues. The germline V and J ends were trimmed by 4 bases and 7 bases, with 14 bases remaining between them. Germline V lookup: CDR1 LNHDA, CDR2 SQIVND (reference sequence). The CDR3 protein is CASSTGLGGQPQHF. DNA for the CDR3: TGTGCCAGTAGTACGGGCCTAGGGGGACAGCCCCAGCATTTT.

This chain joins TRBV10-3 and TRBJ1-2; D may be TRBD1 (5 bases). Deletions cut 0 bases from V and 4 bases from J, with 15 bases between. The CDR3 length is 16 residues. The germline V gene has CDR1 ENHRY and CDR2 SYGVKD. CDR3 amino acids: CAISESTRGSGYGYTF. The CDR3 coding sequence is TGTGCCATCAGTGAGTCGACTCGGGGGAGTGGCTATGGCTACACCTTC.

As to this clone: This CDR3 is also generated by other DNA sequences in the sample. The CDR3 nucleotides read TGCGCCAGCAGCCAACCGGGACAGGGGGCCTACGAGCAGTACTTC. It translates to CASSQPGQGAYEQYF. The rearrangement joins TRBV4-1 to TRBJ2-7, with 11 bases identical to TRBD1. Germline CDR1 MGHRA, CDR2 YSYEKL. Trimming removed 2 bases from V and 2 bases from J; junction bases left unmatched: 2. The CDR3 is made up of 15 amino acids.

This clone was observed a single time. The chain links TRBV5-1 to TRBJ2-1, with 10 nucleotides matching TRBD2. Germline CDR1 SGHRS, CDR2 YFSETQ. The CDR3 consists of 18 residues. V was clipped by 2 bases and J by 10 bases; unmatched bases: 18. CDR3 sequence (DNA): TGCGCCAGCAGCTTCCCTAGCGGGAGTGACCCCCCTAACAGGGAGCAGTTCTTC. It yields the protein CASSFPSGSDPPNREQFF.

The chain recombines TRBV27 with TRBJ2-3, with 7 bases fitting TRBD2. Germline values: CDR1 MNHEY, CDR2 SMNVEV (reference sequence). This CDR3 is built from 15 residues. The J segment lost 2 bases and the V segment lost 6 bases, leaving 8 bases of the junction unmatched. CDR3 sequence reads: CASSTRDYPTDTQYF. CDR3 nucleotides: TGTGCCAGCAGCACCCGGGACTACCCCACAGATACGCAGTATTTT.

This rearrangement joins TRBV11-2 to TRBJ2-3, with D hard to call. The CDR3 is 13 amino acids. The germline V and J ends were trimmed by 6 bases and 6 bases, with 13 bases remaining between them. Germline V gene sequence: CDR1 SGHAT, CDR2 FQNNGV. The CDR3 region is CASSRAVWDTQYF. In nucleotides, the CDR3 is TGTGCCAGCAGTCGAGCCGTCTGGGATACGCAGTATTTT.

The chain recombines TRBV9 with TRBJ1-4; D gene ambiguous. V shed 0 bases and J shed 4 bases, with 7 bases lying between them. This CDR3 has 14 amino acids. Germline V gives CDR1 SGDLS, CDR2 YYNGEE. CDR3 in DNA: TGTGCCAGCAGCGTAGATGGGTTTAATGAAAAACTGTTTTTT. Protein: CASSVDGFNEKLFF.

V and J are TRBV5-6 and TRBJ2-7; 10 nucleotides match TRBD1. The CDR3 consists of 14 residues. CDR1 is SGHDT, CDR2 YYEEEE, per germline. V trimming: 4 bases; J trimming: 4 bases; junction bases outside the gene matches: 5. This chain's CDR3 is CASSPGQGHYEQYF. CDR3 nucleotide sequence: TGTGCCAGCAGCCCGGGACAGGGGCATTACGAGCAGTACTTC. Filled out from reference TRBV5-6 and TRBJ2-7, the complete variable domain reads DAGVTQSPTHLIKTRGQQVTLRCSPKSGHDTVSWYQQALGQGPQFIFQYYEEEERQRGNFPDRFSGHQFPNYSSELNVNALLLGDSALYLCASSPGQGHYEQYFGPGTRLTVT.

V gene TRBV7-9 combines with J gene TRBJ1-2; no clear D gene. The V and J ends lost 2 bases and 2 bases respectively, with 9 bases between them. CDR3 size: 14 residues. Germline CDR1 is SEHNR and CDR2 is FQNEAQ (reference sequence). The DNA of the CDR3 is TGTGCCAGCAGCTTAAGCGTCAGAAACTATGGCTACACCTTC. This gives the protein CASSLSVRNYGYTF.